This TCR beta chain was identified in a study of blood T cell repertoires in COVID-19. The table came from immunoSEQ multiplex PCR; TCRdb's copy has only in-frame clones and leaves some out. The table includes around 210,000 clones, almost 90% detected once. V was pared by 2 bases and J by 12 bases, with 8 bases between. The CDR3 has 12 residues. The germline V gene encodes CDR1 MDHEN and CDR2 SYDVKM. This receptor was identified in a man aged 18 to 30 with active or convalescent COVID-19. The specimen sequenced was peripheral blood. The chain links TRBV28 to TRBJ1-6; maybe TRBD1 (6 bases). CDR3 region: CASSLRGQPLHF. Written as DNA, the CDR3 is TGTGCCAGCAGTTTAAGGGGACAACCCCTCCACTTT.